This T cell receptor (beta chain) was captured in a study of T cell responses to AZD1222 COVID-19 vaccine. Notes on the study in general: Spike-specific TCR breadth and depth grew following two AZD1222 doses. Only a handful of AZD1222 recipients, more than 5 in all, had baseline seropositivity. White British donors predominated, females outnumbered males, and clonal diversity was possibly underestimated.

A word on this clone: Its antigen is unknown.

The germline V gene encodes CDR1 MGHRA and CDR2 YSYEKL. Trimming shortened V by 0 bases and J by 2 bases, and 17 bases separated the two germline ends. CDR3 size: 17 residues. Some clones are missing from TCRdb's copy, which holds only in-frame ones; the method was immunoSEQ multiplex PCR. The table records about 180,000 clones, almost 90% of them present only once. V and J are TRBV4-1 and TRBJ2-7; no clear D. The specimen was peripheral blood, collected 28 days after the second AZD1222 dose. The origin of this receptor is an adult who received the AZD1222 COVID-19 vaccine. The CDR3, as DNA: TGCGCCAGCAGCCAAGAATTAGGGCGAGCCTTACCCTACGAGCAGTACTTC. Protein: CASSQELGRALPYEQYF.